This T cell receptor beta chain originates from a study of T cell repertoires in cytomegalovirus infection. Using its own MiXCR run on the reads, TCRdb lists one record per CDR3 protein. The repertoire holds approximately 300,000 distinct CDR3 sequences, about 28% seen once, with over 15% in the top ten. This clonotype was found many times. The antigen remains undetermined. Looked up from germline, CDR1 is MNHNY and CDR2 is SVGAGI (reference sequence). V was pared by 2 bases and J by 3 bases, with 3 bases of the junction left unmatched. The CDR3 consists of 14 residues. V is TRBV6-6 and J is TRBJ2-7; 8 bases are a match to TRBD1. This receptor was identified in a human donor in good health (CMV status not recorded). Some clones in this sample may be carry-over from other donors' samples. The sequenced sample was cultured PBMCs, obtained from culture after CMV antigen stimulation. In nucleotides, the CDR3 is TGTGCCAGCAGTTACGACAGGGGCGTCTACGAGCAGTACTTC. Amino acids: CASSYDRGVYEQYF.